Here is one TCR beta chain with its context. As yet, its antigen is unknown. CDR1 and CDR2 (germline): GTSNPN, SVGIG (reference sequence). V lost 0 bases to trimming and J lost 7 bases, with 10 bases between them. CDR3 length: 12 residues. The sample is drawn from a study of beta chain features in type 1 diabetes. Expressed TCRB transcripts were sequenced because the isolated RNA had all been reverse transcribed beforehand. Measured with immunoSEQ multiplex PCR; TCRdb has only the in-frame clones, and not every one. Among 600,000 to 750,000 clones, around 12% were seen once, and the ten largest hold 0.095% to 0.15%. Study-level points and caveats: Across all four CD4+ subsets, people with type 1 diabetes showed modestly shorter TCRB CDR3s.

Sequenced: naive CD4+ T cells from blood. The receptor was derived from a man aged 25 to 45 with type 1 diabetes. The genes are TRBV30 and TRBJ2-7; D gene ambiguous. The CDR3 protein is CAWSVAPTEQYF. Written as DNA, the CDR3 is TGTGCCTGGAGTGTCGCGCCGACTGAGCAGTACTTC.